This is a list of T cell receptor beta chains from one sample in a study of cytomegalovirus exposure and HLA in healthy donors. Sequenced by immunoSEQ multiplex PCR; TCRdb stores in-frame clones only, minus some. Among roughly 77,000 clones, roughly 94% were seen once, and the ten largest hold 0.6% to 0.7%. The sequenced sample was PBMCs. The source of these receptors is a woman in her late teens or twenties in good health and CMV-seronegative. Both conserved end residues are part of each CDR3. Fields, in order: clone size, J gene, D gene, V gene, CDR3 DNA, CDR3 protein. The D gene is left open where the match is weak. A clone size is listed for some rows: how often the clone was seen (once, few, many), or a class if it is expanded.

few	TRBJ2-7	TRBD1	TRBV6-5	TGTGCCAGCAGTTACATCCAGGGGGCAGTCTACGAGCAGTACTTC	CASSYIQGAVYEQYF
.	TRBJ1-5	TRBD1	TRBV6-9	TGTGCCAGCAGTTCGACAGGGGATAGCAATCAGCCCCAGCATTTT	CASSSTGDSNQPQHF
.	TRBJ2-7	TRBD1	TRBV5-1	TGCGCCAGCAGCCCACGGACAGGGGCAAGAACCTACGAGCAGTACTTC	CASSPRTGARTYEQYF
few	TRBJ2-1	.	TRBV7-2	TGTGCCAGCAGCGGATGGACTAGGGGGGGGAATGAGCAGTTCTTC	CASSGWTRGGNEQFF
.	TRBJ2-2	TRBD2	TRBV7-6	TGTGCCAGCAGCTTCCAGAGTCTAGCGGGGGGGAACACCGGGGAGCTGTTTTTT	CASSFQSLAGGNTGELFF
.	TRBJ1-1	TRBD1	TRBV10-3	TGTGCCATCAGGGGACAGGGGTCGACTGAAGCTTTCTTT	CAIRGQGSTEAFF
once	TRBJ2-2	.	TRBV4-3	TGCGCCAGCAGCCCAAATCGTGCAGGGACACCCGGGGAGCTGTTTTTT	CASSPNRAGTPGELFF
.	TRBJ1-1	.	TRBV19	TGTGCCAGTAGTGAGCAGGGATTGAACACTGAAGCTTTCTTT	CASSEQGLNTEAFF
.	TRBJ2-1	TRBD2	TRBV27	TGTGCCAGCAGTTCTAGCGGGGAAAGCTCCTACAATGAGCAGTTCTTC	CASSSSGESSYNEQFF
.	TRBJ2-6	TRBD2	TRBV5-1	TGCGCCAGCAGCCGGGGGGGTGTGGGGGCCAACGTCCTGACTTTC	CASSRGGVGANVLTF
.	TRBJ2-3	TRBD1	TRBV9	TGTGCCAGCAGCGTAGGGAGCGGGACAGGGGGCTTGGATACGCAGTATTTT	CASSVGSGTGGLDTQYF
.	TRBJ1-1	.	TRBV28	TGTGCCAGCAGTGTGTCAGGGGTCACTGAAGCTTTCTTT	CASSVSGVTEAFF
.	TRBJ2-1	TRBD2	TRBV19	TGTGCCAGTACCATCGGAGCGGGAGGGCCGGGGGAGCAGTTCTTC	CASTIGAGGPGEQFF
.	TRBJ2-2	.	TRBV4-3	TGCGCCAGCAGCCAACGACTTAGTGGGGAGCTGTTTTTT	CASSQRLSGELFF
.	TRBJ1-4	.	TRBV6-5	TGTGCCAGCAGTTACTCGACAGCAACTAATGAAAAACTGTTTTTT	CASSYSTATNEKLFF
.	TRBJ2-7	.	TRBV5-8	TGTGCCAGCAGCCGATTCCCTGACAGATCCTACGAGCAGTACTTC	CASSRFPDRSYEQYF
.	TRBJ1-1	.	TRBV28	TGTGCCAGCTCCAGCTTCGGAAGACATGAAGCTTTCTTT	CASSSFGRHEAFF
.	TRBJ1-2	TRBD1	TRBV18	TGTGCCAGCTCACCCCTCGACAGGGACTATGGCTACACCTTC	CASSPLDRDYGYTF